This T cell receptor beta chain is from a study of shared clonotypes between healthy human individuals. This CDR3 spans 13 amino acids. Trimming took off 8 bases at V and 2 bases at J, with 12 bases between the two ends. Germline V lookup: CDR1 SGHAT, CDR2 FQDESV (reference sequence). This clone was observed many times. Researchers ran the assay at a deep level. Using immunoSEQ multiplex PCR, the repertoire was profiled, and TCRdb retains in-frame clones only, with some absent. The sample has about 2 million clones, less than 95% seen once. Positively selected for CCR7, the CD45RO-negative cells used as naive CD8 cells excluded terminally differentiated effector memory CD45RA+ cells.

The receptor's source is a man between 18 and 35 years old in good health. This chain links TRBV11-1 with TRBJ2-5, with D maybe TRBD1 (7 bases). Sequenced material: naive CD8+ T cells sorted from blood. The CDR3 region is CASRGTEQETQYF. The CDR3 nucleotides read TGTGCCAGCCGGGGGACAGAACAAGAGACCCAGTACTTC.